Below are 2 T cell receptor beta chains sequenced from a single sample in a study of response to subunit inactivated influenza vaccine. Each CDR3 protein is one row after TCRdb ran MiXCR on the RT-PCR reads. Found here are 560,000 or so distinct CDR3 sequences, about 7.6% of them singletons; the top ten hold 10% to 15%. The source was PBMCs from blood, collected less than 30 months after vaccination. The receptors were gathered from a man aged 50 to 69 who received an inactivated influenza vaccine.

This clonotype appeared many times. The CDR3 loop reads CASSFFPGVAGGSSTSYEQYF. For the CDR3, the DNA is TGTGCCAGCAGTTTTTTTCCTGGGGTAGCGGGAGGGAGCTCCACCTCCTACGAGCAGTACTTC. J is TRBJ2-7 and V is TRBV28, with TRBD2 matching 11 bases. The CDR3 length is 21 residues. Germline V gives CDR1 MDHEN, CDR2 SYDVKM. V dropped 3 bases and J dropped 0; count of bases not matched to a gene: 19.

The chain employs TRBV29-1 and TRBJ2-7; 10 nucleotides agree with TRBD1. From germline, CDR1 is SQVTM and CDR2 ANQGSEA. The CDR3 is made up of 12 amino acids. The junction had 5 bases not matched to a gene; V was cut back by 6 bases and J by 6 bases. The CDR3 DNA sequence: TGCAGCGTCCCGGGACAGGGGCCCGAGCAGTACTTC. Translated, it gives CSVPGQGPEQYF.